This T cell receptor beta chain was sequenced in a study of shared clonotypes between healthy human individuals. At a deep level, the assay was run. Loaded into unsorted PBMC replicate PCRs was roughly 310 ng DNA, 25,000 to 30,000 T cell genomes. The team ran DNA from unsorted PBMCs on ten immunoSEQ deep assay plates for sequencing. The protocol was immunoSEQ multiplex PCR, while the TCRdb copy is restricted to in-frame clones and leaves out a portion. In the table there are about 490,000 clones, about 85% of which are singletons. This CDR3 region has 13 residues. The germline V and J ends were trimmed by 3 bases and 4 bases, with 10 bases remaining between them. Per germline, CDR1 SGDLS and CDR2 YYNGEE. Study-level results: Represented diversity (both genetic and exposure-history) was limited by the small number of donors.

Notes on this clone: As yet, its antigen is unknown.

The sequence derives from a woman in her 40s in good health. Some clones in this sample may be carry-over from other donors' samples. The chain combines TRBV9 with TRBJ1-2; D not resolved. The specimen sequenced was PBMCs. CDR3 sequence reads: CASSATVTYGYTF. The CDR3 DNA reads as TGTGCCAGCAGCGCAACAGTTACCTATGGCTACACCTTC. Together with reference TRBV9 and TRBJ1-2, the CDR3 gives the full variable domain: DSGVTQTPKHLITATGQRVTLRCSPRSGDLSVYWYQQSLDQGLQFLIQYYNGEERAKGNILERFSAQQFPDLHSELNLSSLELGDSALYFCASSATVTYGYTFGSGTRLTVV.